What follows describes a single TCR beta chain. This sample was taken from a study of blood T cell repertoires in COVID-19. In the study overall: The samples span acute and convalescent COVID-19 from the United States, Italy and Spain.

CDR1 is MNHEY and CDR2 is SVGAGI in the germline V gene. J lost 4 bases, V lost 6 bases, and 6 bases had no gene match. The CDR3 loop spans 13 amino acids. Per the study methods: Reference gene primer amplification gave nucleated cell count estimates. Repertoires were generated with immunoSEQ multiplex PCR, while TCRdb's copy carries only in-frame clones and drops some. V and J calls and clone size come straight from that table; D and trimming were deduced from the DNA. The table has around 300,000 clones, around 85% seen once; the top ten hold about 2.2%. The rearrangement links TRBV6-5 to TRBJ2-7; TRBD1 aligns across 7 bases. The source of this sequence is a woman between 25 and 40 years old who had recovered from COVID-19. Input material: peripheral blood. CDR3 sequence reads: CASSRPGGYEQYF. The CDR3, as DNA: TGTGCCAGCAGCAGGCCAGGGGGATACGAGCAGTACTTC.